This T cell receptor beta chain appears in the sequencing data of a study of blood T cell repertoires in COVID-19. As for the study in general: T cells, B-cell-depleted T cells, or PBMCs provided the cDNA or gDNA that served as material.

V lost 4 bases and J lost 4; bases outside the gene matches: 4. The CDR3 is 15 residues long. Per germline, CDR1 LGHDT and CDR2 YNNKEL (reference sequence). Sequencing used immunoSEQ multiplex PCR; TCRdb keeps in-frame clones, though not all of them. The sample carries around 180,000 clones, about nine tenths recorded once. Sequenced sample: peripheral blood. This chain links TRBV3-1 (or the pseudogene TRBV3-2) with TRBJ2-5, with TRBD1 identical over 12 bases. The sequence came from a man aged 65 to 79 with active or convalescent COVID-19. CDR3 nucleotides: TGTGCCAGCAGCCGGGACAGGGGGCTAGGAGAGACCCAGTACTTC. It translates to CASSRDRGLGETQYF.